What follows is one TCR beta chain and its context. Its antigen is not identified. This record comes from a study of T cell responses to AZD1222 COVID-19 vaccine. Study-level background: Pooled together were second doses at about 4 or about 12 weeks. Study-level findings and limits: In a largely white British group with more females than males, clonal diversity was possibly underestimated.

Only in-frame clones appear in the TCRdb table, and some are missing; sequencing was by immunoSEQ multiplex PCR. This table holds approximately 89,000 clones, 70% to 90% found once. The germline gives CDR1 WSHSY, CDR2 SAAADI. The CDR3 is 15 amino acids. V lost 1 base, J lost 2 bases, and 4 bases stayed unmatched. This TCR derives from an adult in good health. The sample in question was peripheral blood, obtained on day 0 of AZD1222 vaccination. The chain carries TRBV10-2 and TRBJ2-5, with 7 bases identical to TRBD2. CDR3 sequence reads: CASSEWGGVQETQYF. For the CDR3, the DNA is TGCGCCAGCAGTGAGTGGGGGGGGGTTCAAGAGACCCAGTACTTC.